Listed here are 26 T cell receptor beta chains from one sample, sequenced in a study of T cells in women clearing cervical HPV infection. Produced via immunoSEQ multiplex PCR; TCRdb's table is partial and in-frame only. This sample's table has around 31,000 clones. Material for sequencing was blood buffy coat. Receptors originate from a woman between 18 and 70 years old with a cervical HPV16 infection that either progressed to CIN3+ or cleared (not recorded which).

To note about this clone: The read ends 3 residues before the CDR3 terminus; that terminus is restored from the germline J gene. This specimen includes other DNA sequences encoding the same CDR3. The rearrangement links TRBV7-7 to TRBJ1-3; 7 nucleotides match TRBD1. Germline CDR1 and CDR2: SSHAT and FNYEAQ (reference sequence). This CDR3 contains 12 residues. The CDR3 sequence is CASSPRQGTIYF. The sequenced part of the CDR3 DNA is TGTGCCAGCAGCCCCCGACAGGGCACT.

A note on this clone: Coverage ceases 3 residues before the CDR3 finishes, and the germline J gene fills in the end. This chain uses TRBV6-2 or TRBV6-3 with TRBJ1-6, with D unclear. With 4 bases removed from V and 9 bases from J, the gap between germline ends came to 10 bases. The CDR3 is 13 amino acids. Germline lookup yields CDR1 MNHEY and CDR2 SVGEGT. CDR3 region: CASSSRITSPLHF. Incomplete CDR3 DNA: TGTGCCAGCAGTTCCAGGATCACTTCACCC.

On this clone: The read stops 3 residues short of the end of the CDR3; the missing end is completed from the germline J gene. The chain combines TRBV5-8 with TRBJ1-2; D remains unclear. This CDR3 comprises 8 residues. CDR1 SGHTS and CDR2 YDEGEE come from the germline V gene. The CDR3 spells CASSPYTF. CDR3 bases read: TGTGCCAGCAGCCCT.

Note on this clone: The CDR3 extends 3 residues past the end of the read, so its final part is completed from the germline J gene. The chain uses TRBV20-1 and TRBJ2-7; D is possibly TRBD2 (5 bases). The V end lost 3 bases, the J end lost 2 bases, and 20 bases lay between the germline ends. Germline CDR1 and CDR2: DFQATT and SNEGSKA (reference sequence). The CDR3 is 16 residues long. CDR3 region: CSASSSVAGNTYEQYF. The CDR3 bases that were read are TGCAGTGCTAGTAGTTCCGTTGCGGGTAATACCTACGAG.

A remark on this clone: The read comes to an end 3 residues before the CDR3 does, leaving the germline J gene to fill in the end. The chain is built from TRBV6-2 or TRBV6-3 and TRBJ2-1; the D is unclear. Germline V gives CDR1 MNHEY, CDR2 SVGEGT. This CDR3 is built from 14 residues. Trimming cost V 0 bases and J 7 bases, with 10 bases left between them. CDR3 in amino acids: CASSYSVFQNEQFF. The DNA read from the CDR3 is TGTGCCAGCAGTTACTCTGTGTTCCAAAATGAG.

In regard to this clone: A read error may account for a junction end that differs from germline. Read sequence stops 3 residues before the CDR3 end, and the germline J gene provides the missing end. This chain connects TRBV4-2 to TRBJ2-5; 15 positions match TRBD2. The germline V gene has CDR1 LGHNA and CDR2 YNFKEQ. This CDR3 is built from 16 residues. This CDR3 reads CASSQGLAGGLETQYF. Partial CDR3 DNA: TGCGCCAGCAGCCAAGGACTAGCGGGGGGGCTAGAGACC.

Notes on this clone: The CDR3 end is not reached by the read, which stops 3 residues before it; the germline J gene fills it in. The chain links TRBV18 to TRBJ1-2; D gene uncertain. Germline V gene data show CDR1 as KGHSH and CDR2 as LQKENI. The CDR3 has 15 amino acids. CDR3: CASSQTSGSTDTYTF. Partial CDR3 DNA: TGTGCCAGCTCACAGACTAGCGGGAGCACAGATACC.

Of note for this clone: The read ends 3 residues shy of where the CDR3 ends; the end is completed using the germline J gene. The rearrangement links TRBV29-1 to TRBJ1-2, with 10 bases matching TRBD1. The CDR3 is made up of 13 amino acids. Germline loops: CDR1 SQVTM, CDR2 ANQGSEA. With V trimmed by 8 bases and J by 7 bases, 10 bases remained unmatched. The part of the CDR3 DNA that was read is TGCAGCTCCTGGGACAGGGGTTCTCTTGGC. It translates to CSSWDRGSLG. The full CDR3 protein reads CSSWDRGSLGYTF. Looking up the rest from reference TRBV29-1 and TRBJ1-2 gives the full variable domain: SAVISQKPSRDICQRGTSLTIQCQVDSQVTMMFWYRQQPGQSLTLIATANQGSEATYESGFVIDKFPISRPNLTFSTLTVSNMSPEDSSIYLCSSWDRGSLGYTFGSGTRLTVV.

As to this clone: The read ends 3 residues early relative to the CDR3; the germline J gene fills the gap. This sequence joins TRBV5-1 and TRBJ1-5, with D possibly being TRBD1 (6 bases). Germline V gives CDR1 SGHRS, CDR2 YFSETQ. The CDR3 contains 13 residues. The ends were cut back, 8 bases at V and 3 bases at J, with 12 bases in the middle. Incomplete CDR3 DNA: TGCGCCAGTGCCCGGGACAACAATCAGCCC. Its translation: CASARDNNQP. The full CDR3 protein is CASARDNNQPQHF.

The sequenced part of the CDR3 DNA is TGTGCCAGCAGCTATGGACAGCTTTACTACGAG. It is translated as CASSYGQLYYE. The complete CDR3 reads CASSYGQLYYEQYF. The chain carries TRBV11-2 and TRBJ2-7, with D possibly matching TRBD1 (6 bases). The read ends 3 residues shy of where the CDR3 ends; the end is completed using the germline J gene. The CDR3 extends over 14 amino acids. CDR1 and CDR2 (germline): SGHAT, FQNNGV. V was trimmed by 4 bases and J by 3 bases, leaving 13 bases between them.

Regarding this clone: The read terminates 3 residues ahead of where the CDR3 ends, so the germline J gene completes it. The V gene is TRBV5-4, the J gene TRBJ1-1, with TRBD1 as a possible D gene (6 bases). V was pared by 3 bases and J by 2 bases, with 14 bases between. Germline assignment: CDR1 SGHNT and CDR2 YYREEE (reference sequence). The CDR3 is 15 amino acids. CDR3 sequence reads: CASSSEGVRNTEAFF. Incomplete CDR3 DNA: TGTGCCAGCAGCTCCGAGGGGGTGCGAAACACTGAA.

The DNA read from the CDR3 is TGTGCCAGCAGCCGACGGGACAGGGCAGAAAAG. This gives the protein CASSRRDRAEK. Given in full, the CDR3 is CASSRRDRAEKLFF. The chain employs TRBV7-2 and TRBJ2-2; 9 positions agree with TRBD1. Sequencing ends 3 residues short of the CDR3 end; the germline J gene provides the rest. The CDR3 has 14 residues. CDR1 is SGHTA and CDR2 is FQGNSA in the germline V gene.

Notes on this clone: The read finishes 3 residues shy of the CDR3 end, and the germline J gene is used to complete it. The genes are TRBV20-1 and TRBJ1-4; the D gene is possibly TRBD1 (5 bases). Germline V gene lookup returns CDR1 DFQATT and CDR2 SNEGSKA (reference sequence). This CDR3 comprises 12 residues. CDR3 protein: CSVRTGGSPLFF. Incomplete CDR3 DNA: TGCAGTGTCAGGACCGGGGGTTCACCA.

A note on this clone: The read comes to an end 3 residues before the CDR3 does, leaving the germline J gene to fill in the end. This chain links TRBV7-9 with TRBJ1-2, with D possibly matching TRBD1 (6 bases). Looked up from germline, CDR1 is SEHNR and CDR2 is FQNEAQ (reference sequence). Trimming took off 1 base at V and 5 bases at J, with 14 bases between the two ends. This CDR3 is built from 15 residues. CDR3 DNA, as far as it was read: TGTGCCAGCAGCTTAGAAGGACAGCAAACGTATGGC. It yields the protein CASSLEGQQTYG. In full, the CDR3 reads CASSLEGQQTYGYTF.

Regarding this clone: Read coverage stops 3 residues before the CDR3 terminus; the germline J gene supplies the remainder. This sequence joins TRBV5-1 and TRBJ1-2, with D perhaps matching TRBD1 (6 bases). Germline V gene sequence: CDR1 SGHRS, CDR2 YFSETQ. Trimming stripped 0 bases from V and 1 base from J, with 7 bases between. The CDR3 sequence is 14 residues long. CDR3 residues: CASSLDRDNYGYTF. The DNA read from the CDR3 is TGCGCCAGCAGCTTGGACAGGGATAACTATGGC.

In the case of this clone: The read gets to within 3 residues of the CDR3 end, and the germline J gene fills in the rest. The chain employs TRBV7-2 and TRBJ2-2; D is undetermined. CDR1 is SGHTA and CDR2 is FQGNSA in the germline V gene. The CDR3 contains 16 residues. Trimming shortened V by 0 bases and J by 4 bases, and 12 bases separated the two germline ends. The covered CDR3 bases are TGTGCCAGCAGCTTAGCGGGCGCTATTACCACCGGGGAG. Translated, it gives CASSLAGAITTGE. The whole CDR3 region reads CASSLAGAITTGELFF.

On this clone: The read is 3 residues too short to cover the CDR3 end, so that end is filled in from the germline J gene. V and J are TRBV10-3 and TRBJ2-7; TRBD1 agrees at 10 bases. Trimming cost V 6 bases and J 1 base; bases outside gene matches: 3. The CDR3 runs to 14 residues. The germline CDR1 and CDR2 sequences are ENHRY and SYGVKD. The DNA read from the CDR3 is TGTGCCATCAGCCGGGGACAGGGGTCCTACGAG. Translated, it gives CAISRGQGSYE. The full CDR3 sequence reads CAISRGQGSYEQYF.

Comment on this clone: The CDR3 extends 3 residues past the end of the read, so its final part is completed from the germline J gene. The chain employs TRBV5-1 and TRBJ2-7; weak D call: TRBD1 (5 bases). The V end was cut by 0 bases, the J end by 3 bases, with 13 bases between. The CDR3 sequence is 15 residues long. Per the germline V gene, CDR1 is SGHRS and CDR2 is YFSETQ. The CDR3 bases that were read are TGCGCCAGCAGCTTGGTTAGTGGTAGGGGCTACGAG. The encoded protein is CASSLVSGRGYE. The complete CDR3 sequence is CASSLVSGRGYEQYF. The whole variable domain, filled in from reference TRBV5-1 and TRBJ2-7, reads KAGVTQTPRYLIKTRGQQVTLSCSPISGHRSVSWYQQTPGQGLQFLFEYFSETQRNKGNFPGRFSGRQFSNSRSEMNVSTLELGDSALYLCASSLVSGRGYEQYFGPGTRLTVT.

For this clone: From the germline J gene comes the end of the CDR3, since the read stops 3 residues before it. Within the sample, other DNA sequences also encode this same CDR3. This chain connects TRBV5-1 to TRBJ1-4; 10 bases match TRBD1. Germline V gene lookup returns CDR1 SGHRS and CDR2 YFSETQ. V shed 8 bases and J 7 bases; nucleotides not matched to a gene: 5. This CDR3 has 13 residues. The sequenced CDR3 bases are TGCGCCAGTAGGGACAGGGGAGGTGAAAAA. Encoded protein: CASRDRGGEK. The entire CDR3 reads CASRDRGGEKLFF.

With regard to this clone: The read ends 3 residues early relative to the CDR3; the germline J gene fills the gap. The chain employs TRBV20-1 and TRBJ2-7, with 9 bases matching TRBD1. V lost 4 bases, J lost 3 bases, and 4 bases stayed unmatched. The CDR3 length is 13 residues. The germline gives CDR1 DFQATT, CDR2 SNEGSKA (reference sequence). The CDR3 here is CSATTGQGYEQYF. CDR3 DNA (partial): TGCAGTGCTACCACGGGACAGGGCTACGAG.

CDR3: CASSPRTGSANGQYF. CDR3 DNA, as far as it was read: TGTGCCAGCTCACCACGGACAGGGTCCGCAAATGGT. The chain combines TRBV18 with TRBJ2-4, with 8 bases identical to TRBD1. The CDR3 extends 3 residues past the end of the read, so its final part is completed from the germline J gene. The CDR3 extends over 15 amino acids. The germline V gene has CDR1 KGHSH and CDR2 LQKENI.

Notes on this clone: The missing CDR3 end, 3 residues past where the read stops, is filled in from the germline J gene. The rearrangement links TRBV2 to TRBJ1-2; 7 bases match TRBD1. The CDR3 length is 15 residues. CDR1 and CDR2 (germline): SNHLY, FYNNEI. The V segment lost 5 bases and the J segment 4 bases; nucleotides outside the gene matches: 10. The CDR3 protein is CASSKTGQDTYGYTF. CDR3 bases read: TGTGCCAGCAGTAAGACTGGACAGGACACCTATGGC.

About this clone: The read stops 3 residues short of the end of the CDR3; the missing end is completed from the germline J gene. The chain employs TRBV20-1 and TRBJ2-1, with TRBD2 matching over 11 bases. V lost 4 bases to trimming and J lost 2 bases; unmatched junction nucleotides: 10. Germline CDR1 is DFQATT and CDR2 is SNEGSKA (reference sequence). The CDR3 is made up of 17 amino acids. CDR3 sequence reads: CSAKRGLAGGPYNEQFF. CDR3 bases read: TGCAGTGCTAAAAGGGGGCTAGCGGGAGGACCCTACAATGAG.

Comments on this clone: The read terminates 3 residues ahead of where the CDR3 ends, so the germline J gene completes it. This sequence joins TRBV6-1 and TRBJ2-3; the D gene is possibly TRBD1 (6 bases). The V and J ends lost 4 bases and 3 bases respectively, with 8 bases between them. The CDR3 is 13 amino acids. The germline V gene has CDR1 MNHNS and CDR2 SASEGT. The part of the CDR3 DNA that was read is TGTGCCAGCAGTGTAACAGGGACAGATACG. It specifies CASSVTGTDT. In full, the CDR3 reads CASSVTGTDTQYF.

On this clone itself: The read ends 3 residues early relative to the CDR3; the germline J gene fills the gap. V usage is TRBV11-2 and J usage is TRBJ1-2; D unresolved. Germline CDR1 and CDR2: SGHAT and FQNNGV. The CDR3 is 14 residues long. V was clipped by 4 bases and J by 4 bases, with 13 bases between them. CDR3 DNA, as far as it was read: TGTGCCAGCAGCTCTGGTCAGTTCTCCTATGGC. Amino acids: CASSSGQFSYG. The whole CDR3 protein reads CASSSGQFSYGYTF.

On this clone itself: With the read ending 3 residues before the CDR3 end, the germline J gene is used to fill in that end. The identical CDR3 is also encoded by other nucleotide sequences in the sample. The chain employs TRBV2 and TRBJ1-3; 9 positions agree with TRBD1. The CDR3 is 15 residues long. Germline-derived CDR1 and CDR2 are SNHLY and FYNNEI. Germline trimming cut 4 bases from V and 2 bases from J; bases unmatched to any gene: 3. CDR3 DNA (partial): TGTGCCAGCAGTGTGGGACAGGGCACTGGAAACACC. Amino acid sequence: CASSVGQGTGNT. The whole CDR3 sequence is CASSVGQGTGNTIYF.